A selection of T cell receptor beta chains follows, all from one sample in a study of blood T cells in healthy people across ages. TCRdb reprocessed the 5' RACE reads via MiXCR and lists one record per CDR3 protein. The data show approximately 1,700,000 distinct CDR3 sequences, with approximately 39% seen just once and around 23% held by the top ten. What was sequenced was blood. Receptors originate from a human donor in good health. The CDR3 runs from the conserved cysteine through the conserved F or W. Fields, in order: CDR3 DNA, CDR3 protein, clone size, V gene, D gene, J gene. A D gene is named only where the DNA matches it firmly. Size is omitted from some rows. Given values are once, few, many or a class for expanded clones.

TGCAGCGTTGAGAAGGGGCTGCAAGAGACCCAGTACTTC CSVEKGLQETQYF NA TRBV29-1 NA TRBJ2-5
TGTGCCAGCACCCGCAGCGGGGTCTCCTACGAGCAGTACTTC CASTRSGVSYEQYF NA TRBV7-2 TRBD2 TRBJ2-7
TGTGCCAGCAGTTTATCTGGAGGAGGACAGCACTACGAGCAGTACTTC CASSLSGGGQHYEQYF NA TRBV27 NA TRBJ2-7
TGTGCCAGCAGTGTTACAGGGGGCAGGGAGACCCAGTACTTC CASSVTGGRETQYF many TRBV9 TRBD1 TRBJ2-5
TGCGCCAGCAGCCAGATTGCGGACTCTTACAATGAGCAGTTCTTC CASSQIADSYNEQFF few TRBV4-3 NA TRBJ2-1
TGCAGTGTTAGAGACTCAGGACAGGGACCTCATGAAAAACTGTTTTTT CSVRDSGQGPHEKLFF NA TRBV20-1 TRBD1 TRBJ1-4
TGTGCCGGCAGTTTTTGGCAGGGAATCCTCTATGGCTACACCTTC CAGSFWQGILYGYTF NA TRBV12-3/TRBV12-4 NA TRBJ1-2
TGTGCCAGCAGCTCCCTAGCGTCAAGGGGGGAGACCCAGTACTTC CASSSLASRGETQYF NA TRBV7-7 NA TRBJ2-5
TGTGCCAGCAGCCATGGACCGTACAATGAGCAGTTCTTC CASSHGPYNEQFF few TRBV5-6 NA TRBJ2-1
TGTGCCAGCACCAGTCGGACAGAGATCTACGAGCAGTACTTC CASTSRTEIYEQYF few TRBV28 NA TRBJ2-7
TGCAGCGTTAGACAGGGAGGGGGAGCAAACATTCAGTACTTC CSVRQGGGANIQYF NA TRBV29-1 NA TRBJ2-4
TGCGCCAGCAGCCAAGATTTACCAGGGGAGGGGTCACCCCTCCACTTT CASSQDLPGEGSPLHF few TRBV4-3 NA TRBJ1-6
TGTGCCAGCAGCCAAGTCGGGACTAGCCGCCACGGTTTAGGCACAGATACGCAGTATTTT CASSQVGTSRHGLGTDTQYF NA TRBV4-2 TRBD2 TRBJ2-3
TGCAGCGTTGTAACAGCGCAAGAGACCCAGTACTTC CSVVTAQETQYF NA TRBV29-1 NA TRBJ2-5